The 15 T cell receptor beta chains below come from one sample, sequenced in a study of blood T cell repertoires in COVID-19 (dated by TCRdb to about 2020). Library preparation was by the immunoSEQ multiplex PCR assay. In its TCRdb copy, this immuneACCESS table keeps in-frame sequences only and misses some clones. Where compared with another copy, unresolved V genes explain less than half of these, and the others have no known cause. Here the sample has some 230,000 clones; 84% occur a single time. Together, the top ten hold 3% to 3.5% of the sample. The source material was peripheral blood. The receptors were gathered from a woman in her 30s who had recovered from COVID-19.

The J gene is TRBJ2-5, the V gene TRBV13, with D possibly being TRBD1 (6 bases). CDR3 size: 15 residues. V lost 2 bases and J lost 5, with 15 bases in between. Germline V lookup: CDR1 PRHDT, CDR2 FYEKMQ (reference sequence). Here the CDR3 reads CASSLRVRGRETQYF. For the CDR3, the DNA is TGTGCCAGCAGCTTAAGGGTCAGGGGAAGGGAGACCCAGTACTTC.

This chain links TRBV7-9 with TRBJ1-2; TRBD1 aligns across 8 bases. Trimming took 8 bases from V and 4 from J; bases not matched to a gene: 9. The germline V gene encodes CDR1 SEHNR and CDR2 FQNEAQ (reference sequence). The length of the CDR3 is 14 residues. The CDR3 loop reads CASGGTGDAYGYTF. DNA for the CDR3: TGTGCCAGCGGAGGGACAGGTGACGCCTATGGCTACACCTTC. The full variable domain, in which reference TRBV7-9 and TRBJ1-2 provide the parts outside the CDR3, is DTGVSQNPRHKITKRGQNVTFRCDPISEHNRLYWYRQTLGQGPEFLTYFQNEAQLEKSRLLSDRFSAERPKGSFSTLEIQRTEQGDSAMYLCASGGTGDAYGYTFGSGTRLTVV.

The genes are TRBV30 and TRBJ2-7; D possibly corresponds to TRBD2 (6 bases). Deletions cut 4 bases from V and 3 bases from J, with 19 bases between. Germline loops: CDR1 GTSNPN, CDR2 SVGIG (reference sequence). This CDR3 comprises 15 residues. The CDR3 nucleotides read TGTGCCTGGATCAGGGAGGACGACCCCGGCTACGAGCAGTACTTC. It codes for CAWIREDDPGYEQYF.

This clone was detected only a few times. The V gene is TRBV10-3, the J gene TRBJ2-1, with D tentatively TRBD2 (6 bases). V lost 3 bases, J lost 0 bases, and 18 bases lay in between. Germline CDR1 reads ENHRY; CDR2 reads SYGVKD. The CDR3 is 18 amino acids. In DNA form, the CDR3 reads TGTGCCATCAGTGAATCCCCGGGACTTTGGAGCTCCTACAATGAGCAGTTCTTC. Residues: CAISESPGLWSSYNEQFF.

The chain recombines TRBV11-3 with TRBJ2-2; the D gene is possibly TRBD2 (6 bases). The ends were cut back, 5 bases at V and 7 bases at J, with 20 bases in the middle. The CDR3 length is 16 residues. From germline, CDR1 is SGHNT and CDR2 YENEEA. The CDR3 protein is CASSPRGPTSYGELFF. CDR3 coding DNA: TGTGCCAGCAGCCCCCGCGGCCCGACTAGTTACGGGGAGCTGTTTTTT.

This clone showed up just once. The rearrangement joins TRBV28 to TRBJ2-7, with 14 bases aligning to TRBD2. The CDR3 length is 20 residues. The germline CDR1 and CDR2 sequences are MDHEN and SYDVKM. The trim removed 5 bases at V and 5 bases at J, leaving 20 bases unmatched. Here the CDR3 reads CASSNAPGLAGAGFNNEQYF. The CDR3 DNA sequence: TGTGCCAGCAGTAACGCTCCGGGACTAGCGGGAGCTGGGTTTAACAACGAGCAGTACTTC.

The rearrangement links TRBV11-2 to TRBJ2-7; 8 positions match TRBD2. Looked up from germline, CDR1 is SGHAT and CDR2 is FQNNGV. V was pared by 1 base and J by 0 bases, with 8 bases of the junction left unmatched. The CDR3 totals 17 residues. The CDR3 DNA reads as TGTGCCAGCAGCTTAGGGGCGGTAAGCGGGAGCTCCTACGAGCAGTACTTC. It encodes CASSLGAVSGSSYEQYF. Combining the CDR3 with reference TRBV11-2 and TRBJ2-7 gives the whole variable domain EAGVAQSPRYKIIEKRQSVAFWCNPISGHATLYWYQQILGQGPKLLIQFQNNGVVDDSQLPKDRFSAERLKGVDSTLKIQPAKLEDSAVYLCASSLGAVSGSSYEQYFGPGTRLTVT.

This clone came up once. The rearrangement joins TRBV7-9 to TRBJ1-5, with 7 bases that match TRBD1. The CDR3 extends over 14 amino acids. Germline CDR1 SEHNR, CDR2 FQNEAQ (reference sequence). With 3 bases clipped from V and 6 bases from J, the junction kept 5 bases outside the gene matches. CDR3 in DNA: TGTGCCAGCAGCTTTACAGGGGATCTTCAGCCCCAGCATTTT. This translates into CASSFTGDLQPQHF. Based on the CDR3 plus reference TRBV7-9 and TRBJ1-5, the full variable domain is DTGVSQNPRHKITKRGQNVTFRCDPISEHNRLYWYRQTLGQGPEFLTYFQNEAQLEKSRLLSDRFSAERPKGSFSTLEIQRTEQGDSAMYLCASSFTGDLQPQHFGDGTRLSIL.

The CDR3 DNA reads TGTGCCAGCAGTCAACCACCTAGCGGGAGCGCCTACGAGCAGTACTTC. Protein: CASSQPPSGSAYEQYF. The gene calls are TRBV7-6 and TRBJ2-7; the match to TRBD2 covers 10 bases. CDR1 SGHVS and CDR2 FNYEAQ come from the germline V gene. The length of the CDR3 is 16 residues. Trimming at V came to 6 bases and at J to 2 bases, leaving 10 bases not matched to a gene.

The V call is TRBV30, the J call TRBJ1-1, with D possibly matching TRBD1 (6 bases). This CDR3 is built from 13 residues. Germline V CDR1 and CDR2: GTSNPN, SVGIG (reference sequence). V lost 5 bases and J lost 6, with 16 bases in between. CDR3: CAWGGEGGPEAFF. In DNA, the CDR3 is TGTGCCTGGGGAGGAGAAGGGGGACCTGAAGCTTTCTTT.

This clone occurred once. This chain uses TRBV7-9 with TRBJ1-4, with 8 bases fitting TRBD1. The CDR3 is made up of 15 amino acids. Germline V gives CDR1 SEHNR, CDR2 FQNEAQ (reference sequence). The V segment lost 5 bases and the J segment 3 bases; nucleotides outside the gene matches: 5. The CDR3 nucleotides are TGTGCCAGCAGCACCGGACAGGGAGCTAATGAAAAACTGTTTTTT. Protein sequence: CASSTGQGANEKLFF.

This rearrangement joins TRBV15 to TRBJ1-2; 7 bases map to TRBD1. CDR1 and CDR2 (germline): LNHNV, YYDKDF (reference sequence). CDR3 size: 15 residues. The J segment lost 4 bases and the V segment lost 1 base, leaving 6 bases of the junction unmatched. DNA of the CDR3: TGTGCCACCAGCAGAGCCGAACAGGGGAGCTATGGCTACACCTTC. It is translated as CATSRAEQGSYGYTF.

The V and J genes are TRBV5-1 and TRBJ2-7, with D possibly being TRBD2 (6 bases). The CDR3 is made up of 15 amino acids. Germline CDR1 reads SGHRS; CDR2 reads YFSETQ. V was cut by 0 bases and J by 7 bases, with 17 bases left in between. CDR3 region: CASSLGLAVMQEQYF. The DNA of the CDR3 is TGCGCCAGCAGCTTGGGGTTAGCGGTGATGCAAGAGCAGTACTTC.

V is TRBV27 and J is TRBJ2-1; D gene ambiguous. The germline V gene encodes CDR1 MNHEY and CDR2 SMNVEV (reference sequence). The CDR3 is 17 amino acids. V was cut by 4 bases and J by 2 bases, with 18 bases left in between. The CDR3 coding sequence is TGTGCCAGCAGTTCGGAGCATGCCTCATCCCCCTACAATGAGCAGTTCTTC. Its translation: CASSSEHASSPYNEQFF.

The chain has TRBV28 and TRBJ2-1; 7 bases are a match to TRBD2. The CDR3 length is 16 residues. The V segment lost 2 bases and the J segment 6 bases; nucleotides outside the gene matches: 10. The germline V gene encodes CDR1 MDHEN and CDR2 SYDVKM. CDR3 sequence: CASSLPGRGTINEQFF. CDR3 bases: TGTGCCAGCAGTTTACCAGGGCGCGGGACTATCAATGAGCAGTTCTTC. Full variable domain (rest looked up from reference TRBV28 and TRBJ2-1): DVKVTQSSRYLVKRTGEKVFLECVQDMDHENMFWYRQDPGLGLRLIYFSYDVKMKEKGDIPEGYSVSREKKERFSLILESASTNQTSMYLCASSLPGRGTINEQFFGPGTRLTVL.